The clone carrying this T cell receptor (beta chain) has just a few counts. TCRdb's copy holds only in-frame clones and misses some; the assay was immunoSEQ multiplex PCR. The top ten hold about 1.5% of the sample, which has approximately 980,000 clones, 76% seen once. This record belongs to a study of shared clonotypes between healthy human individuals. This CDR3 comprises 13 residues. V was clipped by 5 bases and J by 6 bases; unmatched bases: 9. Germline V lookup: CDR1 GTSNPN, CDR2 SVGIG (reference sequence). Sequences were obtained from memory CD4+ T cells sorted from blood. The subset: CD45RA-negative fraction. This sequence joins TRBV30 and TRBJ1-1; TRBD1 agrees at 7 bases. The source of this sequence is a man between 18 and 35 years old in good health. In DNA form, the CDR3 reads TGTGCCTGGGCCCCCGACAGGGACGCTGAAGCTTTCTTT. Encoded protein: CAWAPDRDAEAFF.